This TCR beta chain comes out of a study of T cells after yellow fever vaccination. The study, taken as a whole, reports: Weaker in magnitude, the secondary response showed a faster peak on day 5 versus 15. Clones from primary vaccination mostly reappeared after the booster (96% CD4, over 85% CD8).

Each CDR3 protein is one row after TCRdb ran MiXCR on the 5' RACE reads. The data contain about 550,000 distinct CDR3 sequences, 19% of them seen just once; the ten biggest clones take up roughly an eighth. From germline, CDR1 is SGHNT and CDR2 YYREEE (reference sequence). This CDR3 comprises 13 residues. Trimming pared 2 bases from V and 2 bases from J, leaving 7 bases between. As to this clonotype: Its antigen is currently unknown.

The material was PBMCs, obtained 15 days after the yellow fever booster vaccination. The source of this sequence is a man under 40 who received the YFV17D yellow fever vaccine. This rearrangement joins TRBV5-4 to TRBJ1-2; D not certain. CDR3 coding DNA: TGTGCCAGCAGCTTAAACAACAACTATGGCTACACCTTC. Amino acids: CASSLNNNYGYTF.